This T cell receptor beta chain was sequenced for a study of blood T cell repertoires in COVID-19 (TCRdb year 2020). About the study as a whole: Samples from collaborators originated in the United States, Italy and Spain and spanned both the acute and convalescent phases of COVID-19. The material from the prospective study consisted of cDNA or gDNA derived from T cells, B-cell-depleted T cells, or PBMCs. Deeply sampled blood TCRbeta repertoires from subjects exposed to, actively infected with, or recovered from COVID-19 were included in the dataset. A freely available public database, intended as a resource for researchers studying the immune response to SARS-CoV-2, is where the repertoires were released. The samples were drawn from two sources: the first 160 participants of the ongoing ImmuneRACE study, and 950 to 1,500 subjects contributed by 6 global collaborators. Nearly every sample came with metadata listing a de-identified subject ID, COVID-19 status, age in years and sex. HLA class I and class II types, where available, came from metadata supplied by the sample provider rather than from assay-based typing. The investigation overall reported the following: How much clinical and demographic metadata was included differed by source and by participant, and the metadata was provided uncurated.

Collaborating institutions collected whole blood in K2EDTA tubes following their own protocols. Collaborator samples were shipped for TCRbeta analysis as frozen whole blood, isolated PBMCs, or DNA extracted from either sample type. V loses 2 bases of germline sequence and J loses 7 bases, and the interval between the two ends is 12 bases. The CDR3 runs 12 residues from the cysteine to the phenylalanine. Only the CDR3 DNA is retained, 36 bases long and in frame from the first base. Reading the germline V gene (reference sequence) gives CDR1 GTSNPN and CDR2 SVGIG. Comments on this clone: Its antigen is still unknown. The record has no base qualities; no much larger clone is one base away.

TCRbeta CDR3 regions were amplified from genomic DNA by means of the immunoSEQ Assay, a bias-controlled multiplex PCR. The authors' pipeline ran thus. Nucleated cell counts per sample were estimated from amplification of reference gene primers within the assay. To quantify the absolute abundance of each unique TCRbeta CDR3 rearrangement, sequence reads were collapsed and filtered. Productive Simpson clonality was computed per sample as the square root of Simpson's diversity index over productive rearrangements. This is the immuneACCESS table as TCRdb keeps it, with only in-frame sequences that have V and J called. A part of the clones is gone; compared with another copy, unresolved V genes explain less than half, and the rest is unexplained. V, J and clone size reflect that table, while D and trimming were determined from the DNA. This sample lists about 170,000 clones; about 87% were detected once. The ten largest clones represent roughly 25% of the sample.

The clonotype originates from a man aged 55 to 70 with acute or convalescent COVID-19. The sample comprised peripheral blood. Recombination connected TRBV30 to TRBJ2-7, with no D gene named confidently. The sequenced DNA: TGTGCCTGGAGTCCCGGCGGCTGGGAGCAGTACTTC. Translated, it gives CAWSPGGWEQYF.